This T cell receptor beta chain was sequenced during a study of cytomegalovirus exposure and HLA in healthy donors. Study conclusions and caveats: In vitro checks showed that a few CMV-associated chains really do target CMV antigens. According to the study, some 160 TCR beta chains were cytomegalovirus-associated. The dataset shows that most TCR sequences were rare, while some public TCRs occurred in many donors.

The V and J ends lost 0 bases and 5 bases respectively, with 14 bases between them. This CDR3 comprises 17 residues. Germline V lookup: CDR1 MGHRA, CDR2 YSYEKL. In the case of this clone: The target antigen is unknown.

Vbeta (60) and Jbeta (13) primers were used in the PCR. Libraries were prepared by immunoSEQ multiplex PCR; TCRdb keeps only in-frame clonotypes and omits some of them. The table lists tens of thousands of clones, about four fifths of them singletons. This chain connects TRBV4-1 to TRBJ2-6; D not resolved. The sequencing sample was made of PBMCs. The TCR originated in a woman in her late teens or twenties in good health and CMV-seronegative. DNA for the CDR3: TGCGCCAGCAGCCAAGATCCAGGTTATCAACGGGCCAACGTCCTGACTTTC. Its translation is CASSQDPGYQRANVLTF.